These T cell receptor beta chains were read from a single sample in a study of blood T cell repertoires in COVID-19. Generated by immunoSEQ multiplex PCR, the TCRdb table keeps only in-frame clones and is missing some. The sample consists of some 150,000 clones, approximately 86% of them appearing once. Sample: peripheral blood. The receptors stem from a woman aged 55 to 70 with acute or convalescent COVID-19. The CDR3 runs from the conserved cysteine through the conserved F or W. The order of the fields is CDR3 protein, CDR3 DNA, J gene, clone size, V gene, D gene. A D gene is named only where the DNA matches it firmly. Part of the rows lack a size; the others show once, few, many or a class for expanded clones.

CASSLEAGDHQPQHF,TGTGCCAGCAGCTTAGAGGCAGGGGACCATCAGCCCCAGCATTTT,TRBJ1-5,few,TRBV7-6,.
CASSTSSGASYEQYF,TGTGCCAGCAGCACGTCTAGCGGGGCTTCCTACGAGCAGTACTTC,TRBJ2-7,.,TRBV7-8,TRBD2
CASSPRGPNTEAFF,TGCGCCAGCAGCCCCAGGGGGCCGAACACTGAAGCTTTCTTT,TRBJ1-1,.,TRBV4-3,TRBD1
CASSLVKGGGATDTQYF,TGTGCCAGCAGCTTAGTAAAAGGCGGGGGGGCGACAGATACGCAGTATTTT,TRBJ2-3,.,TRBV7-2,TRBD2
CASSEGGSSSYEQYF,TGTGCCAGCAGTGAAGGCGGCTCCAGCTCCTACGAGCAGTACTTC,TRBJ2-7,.,TRBV2,.
CATGTGGNEQYF,TGTGCCACCGGGACAGGGGGCAACGAGCAGTACTTC,TRBJ2-7,few,TRBV19,TRBD1
CASSRFGNTIYF,TGTGCCAGCAGTCGATTCGGGAACACCATATATTTT,TRBJ1-3,.,TRBV2,.
CASSIGGTTNQPQHF,TGTGCCAGTAGTATAGGCGGGACCACGAATCAGCCCCAGCATTTT,TRBJ1-5,.,TRBV19,.
CASSYLGQGGAEAFF,TGTGCCAGCAGTTACTTGGGACAGGGAGGCGCTGAAGCTTTCTTT,TRBJ1-1,.,TRBV6-5,TRBD1
CASSTVGDRAGNTIYF,TGTGCCAGCAGCACCGTAGGGGACAGGGCTGGAAACACCATATATTTT,TRBJ1-3,.,TRBV9,TRBD1
CASSVGQGFPLHF,TGTGCCAGCAGCGTAGGACAGGGATTCCCCCTCCACTTT,TRBJ1-6,.,TRBV6-4,TRBD1
CAWSRRGTGGQPQHF,TGTGCCTGGAGCCGACGGGGGACGGGCGGGCAGCCCCAGCATTTT,TRBJ1-5,.,TRBV30,.
CASSSRDRGGETQYF,TGTGCCAGCAGCTCCCGGGACAGGGGTGGGGAGACCCAGTACTTC,TRBJ2-5,.,TRBV13,TRBD1
CASSPQGDRNEQFF,TGCGCCAGCAGCCCGCAGGGGGATCGCAATGAGCAGTTCTTC,TRBJ2-1,few,TRBV5-1,TRBD1
CASSRTGTGGNTGELFF,TGCGCCAGCAGCAGGACCGGGACAGGAGGAAACACCGGGGAGCTGTTTTTT,TRBJ2-2,.,TRBV5-1,TRBD1
CASSTTVEAFF,TGTGCCAGCAGCACGACAGTCGAAGCTTTCTTT,TRBJ1-1,.,TRBV28,.
CASSLGVPSGYEQYF,TGTGCCAGCAGCTTAGGGGTGCCCTCGGGCTACGAGCAGTACTTC,TRBJ2-7,once,TRBV7-9,.
CASRLNRLWGGTGELFF,TGTGCCAGCAGGCTCAATCGGTTGTGGGGGGGCACCGGGGAGCTGTTTTTT,TRBJ2-2,.,TRBV27,TRBD2
CSASRPSGIAKNIQYF,TGCAGTGCGAGTCGACCTAGCGGCATAGCCAAAAACATTCAGTACTTC,TRBJ2-4,.,TRBV20-1,TRBD2
CASSQPNRDRSHNEQFF,TGTGCCAGCAGCCAACCCAACCGGGACAGGAGTCACAATGAGCAGTTCTTC,TRBJ2-1,.,TRBV3-1/TRBV3-2,TRBD1
CASTRGATPNTEAFF,TGTGCCAGTACCAGGGGCGCCACCCCGAACACTGAAGCTTTCTTT,TRBJ1-1,.,TRBV19,.
CASSLLGVSNQPQHF,TGTGCCAGCAGCTTGCTCGGGGTCAGCAATCAGCCCCAGCATTTT,TRBJ1-5,.,TRBV5-6,.
CASSDRSGNNSPLHF,TGTGCCAGCAGTGATCGTTCAGGGAATAATTCACCCCTCCACTTT,TRBJ1-6,few,TRBV2,.
CASSADRDTEAFF,TGTGCCAGCAGCGCTGACAGGGACACTGAAGCTTTCTTT,TRBJ1-1,.,TRBV2,TRBD1
CSASSGTGGTGELFF,TGCAGTGCTAGTTCCGGGACAGGAGGGACCGGGGAGCTGTTTTTT,TRBJ2-2,.,TRBV20-1,TRBD1
CASRRQGSYGYTF,TGTGCCAGCCGCCGACAGGGCAGCTATGGCTACACCTTC,TRBJ1-2,.,TRBV7-2,TRBD1
CASSATSGGHNEQFF,TGCGCCAGCAGTGCCACTAGCGGGGGCCACAATGAGCAGTTCTTC,TRBJ2-1,.,TRBV10-2,TRBD2
CASSPSLAGGLPLSTDTQYF,TGTGCCAGCAGTCCCTCACTAGCGGGGGGACTACCTCTAAGCACAGATACGCAGTATTTT,TRBJ2-3,.,TRBV28,TRBD2
CASSHGQGEAFF,TGCGCCAGCAGCCATGGACAGGGTGAAGCTTTCTTT,TRBJ1-1,few,TRBV4-3,TRBD1
CASAGTGGFKGYNSPLHF,TGTGCCAGCGCCGGGACAGGGGGTTTTAAGGGCTATAATTCACCCCTCCACTTT,TRBJ1-6,.,TRBV19,TRBD1
CASSEMSAGNQPQHF,TGTGCCAGTAGCGAGATGAGTGCGGGCAATCAGCCCCAGCATTTT,TRBJ1-5,few,TRBV19,.
CATDHRKSNQPQHF,TGTGCCACCGATCACAGGAAAAGCAATCAGCCCCAGCATTTT,TRBJ1-5,.,TRBV24-1,.
CSEISGEGRSQYF,TGCAGCGAGATTAGCGGGGAAGGTCGGTCGCAGTATTTT,TRBJ2-3,once,TRBV29-1,TRBD2
CASRVAGGDEQFF,TGTGCCAGCAGGGTAGCGGGGGGGGATGAGCAGTTCTTC,TRBJ2-1,.,TRBV6-5,TRBD2
CASNQQGWGNQPQHF,TGTGCCAGCAACCAACAGGGATGGGGCAATCAGCCCCAGCATTTT,TRBJ1-5,.,TRBV28,.
CASSSLAGELFF,TGTGCCAGCAGCTCCTTAGCCGGGGAGCTGTTTTTT,TRBJ2-2,.,TRBV7-2,.